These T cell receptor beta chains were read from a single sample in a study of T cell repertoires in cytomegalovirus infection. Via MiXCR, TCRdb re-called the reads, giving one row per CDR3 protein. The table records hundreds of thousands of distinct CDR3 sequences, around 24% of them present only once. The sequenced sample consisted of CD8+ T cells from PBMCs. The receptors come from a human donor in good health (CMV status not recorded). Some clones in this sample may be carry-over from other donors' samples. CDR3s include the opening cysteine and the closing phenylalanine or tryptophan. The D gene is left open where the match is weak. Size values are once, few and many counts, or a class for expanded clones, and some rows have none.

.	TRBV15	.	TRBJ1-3	TGTGCCACCAGTGAGGCCGGGTCCCCTGGAAACACCATATATTTT	CATSEAGSPGNTIYF
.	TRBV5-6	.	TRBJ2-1	TGTGCCAGCTCCGGGGCGGTCCAAGAGCAGTTCTTC	CASSGAVQEQFF
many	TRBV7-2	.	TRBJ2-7	TGTGCCAGCAGCATCCTTGTTCGGCCAGCCTCCTACGAGCAGTACTTC	CASSILVRPASYEQYF
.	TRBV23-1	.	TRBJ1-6	TGCCCAGGGATGGCCCTCCACTTT	CPGMALHF
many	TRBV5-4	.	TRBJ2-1	TGTGCCAGCAGCTTGAGTTTGAATGAGCAGTTCTTC	CASSLSLNEQFF
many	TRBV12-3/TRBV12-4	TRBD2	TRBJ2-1	TGTGCCAGCAGTTTCAGTATAGCGGGGGGCCCCGGCAGGGGGAATGAGCAGTTCTTC	CASSFSIAGGPGRGNEQFF
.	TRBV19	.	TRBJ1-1	TGTGCCAGTCGCCCTCCAGGGGAGCCGGAAGCTTTCTTT	CASRPPGEPEAFF
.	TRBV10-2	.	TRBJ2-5	TGCGCCAGCAGTGAGTCGGCTCAAGAGACCCAGTACTTC	CASSESAQETQYF
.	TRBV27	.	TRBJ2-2	TGTGCCAGCAGTTTATACCGGGGTACCGGGGAGCTGTTTTTT	CASSLYRGTGELFF
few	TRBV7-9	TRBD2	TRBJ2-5	TGTGCCAGCAGCCACCCCATGGGTAGCGGGGGTCCGTACCAAGAGACCCAGTACTTC	CASSHPMGSGGPYQETQYF
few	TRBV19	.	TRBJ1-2	TGTGCCAGTACTACAGGAGGTGGCTACACCTTC	CASTTGGGYTF
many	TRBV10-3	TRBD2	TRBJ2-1	TGTGCCATCAGTGAAGCTAGCGGGGGGTACAATGAGCAGTTCTTC	CAISEASGGYNEQFF
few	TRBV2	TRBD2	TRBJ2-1	TGTGCCAGCACCATGGGAGGGATCCATGAGCAGTTCTTC	CASTMGGIHEQFF
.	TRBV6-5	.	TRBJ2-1	TGTGCCAGCAGTTACCCGGGGTCCGGAGGGCATGAGCAGTTCTTC	CASSYPGSGGHEQFF
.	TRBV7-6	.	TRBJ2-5	TGTGCCAGCAGCTTAGGGGACCGGAGGACCCAGTACTTC	CASSLGDRRTQYF
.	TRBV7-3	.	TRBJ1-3	TGTGCCAGCAGCTTCCGGGACAACGCGGAGAACACCATATATTTT	CASSFRDNAENTIYF
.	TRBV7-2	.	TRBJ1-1	TGTGCCAGCAGCCCCACTATGAACACTGATGCTTTCTTT	CASSPTMNTDAFF
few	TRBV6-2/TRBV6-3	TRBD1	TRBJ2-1	TGTGCCAGCAGGGGATGGACAGGGGGTGAGAATGAGCAGTTCTTC	CASRGWTGGENEQFF
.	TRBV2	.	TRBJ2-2	TGTGCCAGCCTCCTCAGGGAGATAAGTCCCGGGGAGCTGTTTTTT	CASLLREISPGELFF
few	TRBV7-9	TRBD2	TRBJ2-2	TGTGCCAGCAGCTTGGGGGGGATGTTGACACCGGGAGAGCTGTTTTTT	CASSLGGMLTPGELFF
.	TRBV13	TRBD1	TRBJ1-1	TGTGCCAGCACCTCATGGGGGACAGAGAACACTGAAGCTTTCTTT	CASTSWGTENTEAFF
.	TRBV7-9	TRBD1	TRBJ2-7	TGTGCCAGCACCCCCCCGGGACAGAAAACCTACGAGCAGTACTTC	CASTPPGQKTYEQYF
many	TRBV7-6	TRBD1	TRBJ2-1	TGTGCCAGCAGCGCATCGGACAGGCTCTCCTACAATGAGCAGTTCTTC	CASSASDRLSYNEQFF
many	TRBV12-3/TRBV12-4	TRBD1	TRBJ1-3	TGTGCCAACCAGGGGGCGAGCTCTGGAAACACCATATATTTT	CANQGASSGNTIYF
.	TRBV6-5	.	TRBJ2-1	TGTGCCAGCAGTTACTCCCTATACAATGAGCAGTTCTTC	CASSYSLYNEQFF
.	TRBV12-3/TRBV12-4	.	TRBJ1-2	TGTGCCAGCAGTTTACAGTGGCTTGGGGGCTACACCTTC	CASSLQWLGGYTF
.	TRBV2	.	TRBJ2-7	TGTGCCAGCAGAGGACGGGCACAGTACTTC	CASRGRAQYF
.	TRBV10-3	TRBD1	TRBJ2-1	TGTGCCATCAGTGATCGTGACGGGACAGGGCTGTATGAGCAGTTCTTC	CAISDRDGTGLYEQFF
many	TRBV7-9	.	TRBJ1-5	TGTGCCAGCAGCTTAGACTGGGGTCAGGGCCAAAGCAATCAGCCCCAGCATTTT	CASSLDWGQGQSNQPQHF
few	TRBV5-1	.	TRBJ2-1	TGCGCCAGCAGCCCTCGCCAATACAATGAGCAGTTCTTC	CASSPRQYNEQFF
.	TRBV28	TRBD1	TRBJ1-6	TGTGCCAGCAGTTCGGACAGGGGGTCAACACCCCTCCACTTT	CASSSDRGSTPLHF
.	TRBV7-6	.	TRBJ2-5	TGTGCCAGCAGCTTCGCCGAGTGGGGGAAGGAGACCCAGTACTTC	CASSFAEWGKETQYF
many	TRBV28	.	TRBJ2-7	TGTGCCAGCAGTTCCCGTTGGGACACCCGGGAGACCTACGAGCAGTACTTC	CASSSRWDTRETYEQYF
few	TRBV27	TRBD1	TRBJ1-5	TGTGCCAGCAAATATACAGGGGGCCGGCAGCCCCAGCATTTT	CASKYTGGRQPQHF
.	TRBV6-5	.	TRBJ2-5	TGTGCCAGCACACGACGGGACATTCAAGAGACCCAGTACTTC	CASTRRDIQETQYF
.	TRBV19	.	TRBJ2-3	TGTGCCAGTAGTATAAGTAACCCAAACGGAGATACGCAGTATTTT	CASSISNPNGDTQYF
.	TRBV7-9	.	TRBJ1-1	TGTGCCAGCAGCTTAGCGGTTTTCCAGGGCAAAGGGACTGAAGCTTTCTTT	CASSLAVFQGKGTEAFF
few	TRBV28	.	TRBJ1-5	TGTGCCAGCATAGTGGGGGCGAGGGGCAATCAGCCCCAGCATTTT	CASIVGARGNQPQHF
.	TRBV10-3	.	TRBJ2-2	TGTGCCATCAGGACAGGCGAGACCGGGGAGCTGTTTTTT	CAIRTGETGELFF
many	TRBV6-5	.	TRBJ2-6	TGTGCCAGCAGTTATCGAGGAGAAGGCTCTGGGGCCAACGTCCTGACTTTC	CASSYRGEGSGANVLTF
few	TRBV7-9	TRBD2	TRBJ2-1	TGTGCCAGCAGCGCAAGACTAGCGGGGGGGCCGGGTGAGCAGTTCTTC	CASSARLAGGPGEQFF
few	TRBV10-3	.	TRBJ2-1	TGTGCCATCACTACCCAAGACCCCGGCTCCAATGAGCAGTTCTTC	CAITTQDPGSNEQFF
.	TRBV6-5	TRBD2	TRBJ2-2	TGTGCCACCTCTTACGGGACTAGCGGACAAGGGGAGCTGTTTTTT	CATSYGTSGQGELFF
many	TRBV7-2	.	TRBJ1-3	TGTGCCAGCAGTTCCCCAGGGTCCGGAAACACCATATATTTT	CASSSPGSGNTIYF
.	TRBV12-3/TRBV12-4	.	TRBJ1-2	TGTGCCAACAGTTCAGGGTCCTATGGCTACACCTTC	CANSSGSYGYTF
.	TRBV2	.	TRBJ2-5	TGTGCCAGCAGCTACGGGCGGGTCCAAGAGACCCAGTACTTC	CASSYGRVQETQYF
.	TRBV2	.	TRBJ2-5	TGTGCCAGCAGTGGTCGGAGTGAGGGGGAGACCCAGTACTTC	CASSGRSEGETQYF
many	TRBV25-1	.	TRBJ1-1	TGTGCCAGCACCATGGGCTACACTGAAGCTTTCTTT	CASTMGYTEAFF
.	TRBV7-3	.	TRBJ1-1	TGTGCCAACAGCTTAACGGGGAGTCAGACTGAAGCTTTCTTT	CANSLTGSQTEAFF
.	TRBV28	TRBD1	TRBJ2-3	TGTGTCAGCAGCCCCGACAGGGTTAGCACAGATACGCAGTATTTT	CVSSPDRVSTDTQYF
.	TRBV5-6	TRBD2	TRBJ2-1	TGTGCCAGCAGCTTGCTAATAGTACCGGGACTAGCGGGATACAATGAGCAGTTCTTC	CASSLLIVPGLAGYNEQFF
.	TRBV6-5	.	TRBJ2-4	TGTGCCAGCAGTTCACAATGGGGGTCCGATCTTCAAAACATTCAGTACTTC	CASSSQWGSDLQNIQYF
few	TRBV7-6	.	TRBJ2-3	TGTGCCAGCAGCATTAGGGATACGAGTTTCACAGATACGCAGTATTTT	CASSIRDTSFTDTQYF
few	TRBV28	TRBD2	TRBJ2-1	TGTGCCAGCAGTCCCCAAAGCGGGAGCTCCTACAATGAGCAGTTCTTC	CASSPQSGSSYNEQFF
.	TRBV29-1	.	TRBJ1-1	TGCAGCTCGAAAACAGGGCTTCACTACTACACTGAAGCTTTCTTT	CSSKTGLHYYTEAFF